Listed below are T cell receptor beta chains from one sample, sequenced in a study of T cell changes during pregnancy in multiple sclerosis. Measured with immunoSEQ multiplex PCR; TCRdb has only the in-frame clones, and not every one. The table has about 39,000 clones, approximately 94% seen once. Sequencing was performed on peripheral blood, taken in the third trimester of pregnancy. The receptors were sampled from a female donor with multiple sclerosis, enrolled in a pregnancy study. Both conserved end residues are part of each CDR3. Each record gives: V gene, D gene, J gene, clone size, CDR3 DNA, CDR3 protein. The D gene is left open where the match is weak. Clone size is stated in some rows and not others, as once, few, many or a class when expanded.

v_call: TRBV2; d_call: TRBD2; j_call: TRBJ2-5; clone_size: NA; cdr3_nt: TGTGCCAGCAGTGAGTCTGGAAGACTAGCGGTCCAAGAGACCCAGTACTTC; cdr3_aa: CASSESGRLAVQETQYF
v_call: TRBV28; d_call: TRBD1; j_call: TRBJ1-1; clone_size: NA; cdr3_nt: TGTGCCAGCAGTTTCGAACAGGGGGGTACTGAAGCTTTCTTT; cdr3_aa: CASSFEQGGTEAFF
v_call: TRBV5-1; d_call: TRBD1; j_call: TRBJ1-2; clone_size: NA; cdr3_nt: TGCGCCAGCAGCTTACCGGACAGGGTCCATGGCTACACCTTC; cdr3_aa: CASSLPDRVHGYTF
v_call: TRBV19; d_call: TRBD2; j_call: TRBJ2-1; clone_size: NA; cdr3_nt: TGTGCCAGTAGTCCCCCGGCAGCGGGGGCCCCGGAGCAGTTCTTC; cdr3_aa: CASSPPAAGAPEQFF
v_call: TRBV5-6; d_call: NA; j_call: TRBJ2-5; clone_size: NA; cdr3_nt: TGTGCCAGCAGCTTTGTCACAGGGTCAGGGGAGACCCAGTACTTC; cdr3_aa: CASSFVTGSGETQYF
v_call: TRBV10-3; d_call: TRBD2; j_call: TRBJ2-3; clone_size: NA; cdr3_nt: TGTGCCATCAGGGGTACTAGCGGGAGTTTTACAGATACGCAGTATTTT; cdr3_aa: CAIRGTSGSFTDTQYF
v_call: TRBV7-9; d_call: NA; j_call: TRBJ2-1; clone_size: once; cdr3_nt: TGTGCCAGCAGCCTCCTGGCAGGAGGACTTTATGAGCAGTTCTTC; cdr3_aa: CASSLLAGGLYEQFF
v_call: TRBV28; d_call: NA; j_call: TRBJ1-1; clone_size: NA; cdr3_nt: TGTGCCAGCAGGGACGAGACAGTGAATCCCCCTGAAGCTTTCTTT; cdr3_aa: CASRDETVNPPEAFF
v_call: TRBV5-1; d_call: TRBD2; j_call: TRBJ2-2; clone_size: NA; cdr3_nt: TGCGCCAGCAGCTTGGTGCGTAGCGGGAAGGGGGTTCGGACCGGGGAGCTGTTTTTT; cdr3_aa: CASSLVRSGKGVRTGELFF
v_call: TRBV2; d_call: TRBD1; j_call: TRBJ2-7; clone_size: NA; cdr3_nt: TGTGCCGTCGGACAGGCCTACGAGCAGTACTTC; cdr3_aa: CAVGQAYEQYF
v_call: TRBV29-1; d_call: NA; j_call: TRBJ1-1; clone_size: NA; cdr3_nt: TGCAGCGTTTCTCCGCTGGGGGCAGTCACTGAAGCTTTCTTT; cdr3_aa: CSVSPLGAVTEAFF
v_call: TRBV18; d_call: TRBD2; j_call: TRBJ2-3; clone_size: NA; cdr3_nt: TGTGCCAGCTCGCCCACTACTAGCGGGGGGATAAGCACAGATACGCAGTATTTT; cdr3_aa: CASSPTTSGGISTDTQYF
v_call: TRBV6-6; d_call: NA; j_call: TRBJ1-1; clone_size: once; cdr3_nt: TGTGCCAGCAGTTACGGGGAGGACACTGAAGCTTTCTTT; cdr3_aa: CASSYGEDTEAFF
v_call: TRBV5-1; d_call: TRBD2; j_call: TRBJ2-1; clone_size: NA; cdr3_nt: TGCGCCAGCAGCGGCGTCGGGACTAGCGGGATTTCAGTTGGCGAGCAGTTCTTC; cdr3_aa: CASSGVGTSGISVGEQFF
v_call: TRBV5-1; d_call: NA; j_call: TRBJ1-2; clone_size: NA; cdr3_nt: TGCGCCAGCAGCTCCGACTATGGCTACACCTTC; cdr3_aa: CASSSDYGYTF
v_call: TRBV18; d_call: TRBD1; j_call: TRBJ1-4; clone_size: NA; cdr3_nt: TGTGCCAGCTCCCTCGACAGGGGGAATGAAAAACTGTTTTTT; cdr3_aa: CASSLDRGNEKLFF
v_call: TRBV6-5; d_call: TRBD2; j_call: TRBJ2-7; clone_size: NA; cdr3_nt: TGTGCCAGCAGTCAGCTAGCGGCCGCCTACGAGCAGTACTTC; cdr3_aa: CASSQLAAAYEQYF
v_call: TRBV2; d_call: NA; j_call: TRBJ2-2; clone_size: NA; cdr3_nt: TGTGCCAGCAGTGGTGGGAGTTACACCGGGGAGCTGTTTTTT; cdr3_aa: CASSGGSYTGELFF
v_call: TRBV5-6; d_call: NA; j_call: TRBJ2-5; clone_size: once; cdr3_nt: TGTGCCAGCAGCACCCCGCGTCGCCAAGAGACCCAGTACTTC; cdr3_aa: CASSTPRRQETQYF
v_call: TRBV10-3; d_call: NA; j_call: TRBJ1-2; clone_size: once; cdr3_nt: TGTGCCATCAGGGAACCCGGAGCCTATGGCTACACCTTC; cdr3_aa: CAIREPGAYGYTF
v_call: TRBV6-6; d_call: TRBD1; j_call: TRBJ1-1; clone_size: NA; cdr3_nt: TGTGCCAGCCTTCCGGGACAGGGTACTGAAGCTTTCTTT; cdr3_aa: CASLPGQGTEAFF
v_call: TRBV27; d_call: TRBD1; j_call: TRBJ2-7; clone_size: NA; cdr3_nt: TGTGCCAGCAGCCCGACAGGGGGAGGCTACGAGCAGTACTTC; cdr3_aa: CASSPTGGGYEQYF
v_call: TRBV5-4; d_call: NA; j_call: TRBJ2-7; clone_size: NA; cdr3_nt: TGTGCCAGCAGCGACCGCCGGGAGAGCCCCAACGAGCAGTACTTC; cdr3_aa: CASSDRRESPNEQYF
v_call: TRBV5-4; d_call: NA; j_call: TRBJ2-1; clone_size: once; cdr3_nt: TGTGCCAGCAGCCCTATCACTGCGCGGGGAGGCTACAATGAGCAGTTCTTC; cdr3_aa: CASSPITARGGYNEQFF
v_call: TRBV9; d_call: TRBD2; j_call: TRBJ2-5; clone_size: NA; cdr3_nt: TGTGCCAGCAGCGTAGGGACTAGCGGGAGGGGGAAAGAGACCCAGTACTTC; cdr3_aa: CASSVGTSGRGKETQYF
v_call: TRBV6-5; d_call: NA; j_call: TRBJ2-7; clone_size: NA; cdr3_nt: TGTGCCAGCAGTTACGGCGGTCACCCGATCTACGAGCAGTACTTC; cdr3_aa: CASSYGGHPIYEQYF
v_call: TRBV6-1; d_call: NA; j_call: TRBJ2-2; clone_size: NA; cdr3_nt: TGTGCCACTCGCCCACGCGGGGACACCGGGGAGCTGTTTTTT; cdr3_aa: CATRPRGDTGELFF
v_call: TRBV6-1; d_call: NA; j_call: TRBJ1-5; clone_size: NA; cdr3_nt: TGTGCCAGCAGTGATCCCGTGAGGACTGGGAATCAGCCCCAGCATTTT; cdr3_aa: CASSDPVRTGNQPQHF
v_call: TRBV30; d_call: NA; j_call: TRBJ1-2; clone_size: NA; cdr3_nt: TGTGCCTGGTCCTTTCGACTACATGGCTACACCTTC; cdr3_aa: CAWSFRLHGYTF
v_call: TRBV21-1; d_call: NA; j_call: TRBJ2-5; clone_size: once; cdr3_nt: TGTGCCAGCAGCAAAGTAAGCGGGAGCAACCGTGGGACCCAGTACTTC; cdr3_aa: CASSKVSGSNRGTQYF
v_call: TRBV27; d_call: TRBD2; j_call: TRBJ2-1; clone_size: NA; cdr3_nt: TGTGCCAGCAGCCCCAGAGGCGGGGGGGGAAACAATGAGCAGTTCTTC; cdr3_aa: CASSPRGGGGNNEQFF
v_call: TRBV19; d_call: TRBD1; j_call: TRBJ1-5; clone_size: NA; cdr3_nt: TGTGCCAGCGCGGGACAGGGGGCTCCGGGCAATCAGCCCCAGCATTTT; cdr3_aa: CASAGQGAPGNQPQHF
v_call: TRBV7-8; d_call: TRBD2; j_call: TRBJ2-1; clone_size: NA; cdr3_nt: TGTGCCAGCAGCTTACGGGCGGGAGGTTACAATGAGCAGTTCTTC; cdr3_aa: CASSLRAGGYNEQFF
v_call: TRBV28; d_call: NA; j_call: TRBJ1-2; clone_size: NA; cdr3_nt: TGTGCCAGCAGTTCCCCTAGGACAGCATCTAACTATGGCTACACCTTC; cdr3_aa: CASSSPRTASNYGYTF
v_call: TRBV5-4; d_call: TRBD2; j_call: TRBJ2-7; clone_size: NA; cdr3_nt: TGTGCCAGCAGCTTCGGTTCTACTAGCGACTTGGAGCAGTACTTC; cdr3_aa: CASSFGSTSDLEQYF
v_call: TRBV10-3; d_call: TRBD2; j_call: TRBJ2-3; clone_size: NA; cdr3_nt: TGTGCCATCCTAGCGGGAGGAAATACGCAGTATTTT; cdr3_aa: CAILAGGNTQYF
v_call: TRBV18; d_call: TRBD2; j_call: TRBJ2-7; clone_size: NA; cdr3_nt: TGTGCCAGCTTAGGCGGGAGTGCCTACGAGCAGTACTTC; cdr3_aa: CASLGGSAYEQYF
v_call: TRBV15; d_call: TRBD1; j_call: TRBJ1-4; clone_size: once; cdr3_nt: TGTGCCACCCGAGGACAGGGGCGGCCTTATGAAAAACTGTTTTTT; cdr3_aa: CATRGQGRPYEKLFF
v_call: TRBV28; d_call: NA; j_call: TRBJ2-2; clone_size: NA; cdr3_nt: TGTGCCAGCACCCCTCTAGATACGAACACCGGGGAGCTGTTTTTT; cdr3_aa: CASTPLDTNTGELFF
v_call: TRBV11-2; d_call: TRBD2; j_call: TRBJ2-4; clone_size: NA; cdr3_nt: TGTGCCAGCAGCTCGTCGGGTAGCGGGGGGTCCTCGCCCAAAGTCATTCAGTACTTC; cdr3_aa: CASSSSGSGGSSPKVIQYF
v_call: TRBV11-3; d_call: NA; j_call: TRBJ2-1; clone_size: NA; cdr3_nt: TGTGCCAGCAGCCGACTCTTATCCCTCGGCAGGGGCCCCACCAATGAGCAGTTCTTC; cdr3_aa: CASSRLLSLGRGPTNEQFF
v_call: TRBV11-3; d_call: TRBD2; j_call: TRBJ2-7; clone_size: NA; cdr3_nt: TGTGCCAGCAGCTCAAATAGCGGGAGTACGTACGAGCAGTACTTC; cdr3_aa: CASSSNSGSTYEQYF
v_call: TRBV12-5; d_call: NA; j_call: TRBJ1-1; clone_size: NA; cdr3_nt: TGTGCTAGTGGTTTGGGGGCGGGCACTGAAGCTTTCTTT; cdr3_aa: CASGLGAGTEAFF
v_call: TRBV27; d_call: TRBD1; j_call: TRBJ1-4; clone_size: NA; cdr3_nt: TGTGCCAGCAGGGGTCTCGGGACAGGGAGAGAAAAACTGTTTTTT; cdr3_aa: CASRGLGTGREKLFF
v_call: TRBV11-2; d_call: NA; j_call: TRBJ1-1; clone_size: NA; cdr3_nt: TGTGCCAGCAGCCGAACCGGGTCATTGAACACTGAAGCTTTCTTT; cdr3_aa: CASSRTGSLNTEAFF